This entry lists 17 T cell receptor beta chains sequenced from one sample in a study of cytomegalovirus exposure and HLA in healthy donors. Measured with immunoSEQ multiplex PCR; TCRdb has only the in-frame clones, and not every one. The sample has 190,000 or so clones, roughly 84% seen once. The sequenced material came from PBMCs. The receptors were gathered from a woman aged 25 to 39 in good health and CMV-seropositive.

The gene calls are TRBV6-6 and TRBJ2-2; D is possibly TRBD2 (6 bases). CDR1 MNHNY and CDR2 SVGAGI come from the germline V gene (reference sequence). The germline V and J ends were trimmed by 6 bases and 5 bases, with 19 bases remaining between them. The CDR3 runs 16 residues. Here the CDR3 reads CASSLLAHPRTGELFF. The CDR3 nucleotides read TGTGCCAGCAGCCTACTAGCCCACCCGAGAACCGGGGAGCTGTTTTTT.

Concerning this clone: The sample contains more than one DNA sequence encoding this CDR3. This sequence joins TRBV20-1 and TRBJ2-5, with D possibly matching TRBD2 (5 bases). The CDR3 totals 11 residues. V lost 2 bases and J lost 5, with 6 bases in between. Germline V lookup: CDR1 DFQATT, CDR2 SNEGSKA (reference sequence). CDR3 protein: CSARRGETQYF. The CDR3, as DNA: TGCAGTGCTAGACGCGGGGAGACCCAGTACTTC.

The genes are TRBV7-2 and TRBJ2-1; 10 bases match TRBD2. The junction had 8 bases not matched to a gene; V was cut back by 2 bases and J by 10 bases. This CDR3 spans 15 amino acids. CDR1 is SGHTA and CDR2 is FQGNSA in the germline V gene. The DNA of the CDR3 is TGTGCCAGCAGCTTAATGCTAGCGGGAGCCGGGGAGCAGTTCTTC. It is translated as CASSLMLAGAGEQFF.

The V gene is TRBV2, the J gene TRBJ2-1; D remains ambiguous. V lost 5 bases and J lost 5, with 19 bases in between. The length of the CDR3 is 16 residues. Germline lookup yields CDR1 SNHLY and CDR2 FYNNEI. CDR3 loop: CASSLRLQVAHNEQFF. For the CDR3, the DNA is TGTGCCAGCAGTCTCAGGCTTCAGGTGGCACACAATGAGCAGTTCTTC.

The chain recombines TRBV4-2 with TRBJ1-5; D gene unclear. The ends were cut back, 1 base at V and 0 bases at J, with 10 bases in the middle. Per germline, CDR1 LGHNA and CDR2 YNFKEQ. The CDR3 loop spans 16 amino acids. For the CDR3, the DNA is TGTGCCAGCAGCCAAGTGAGAGATCTTAGCAATCAGCCCCAGCATTTT. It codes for CASSQVRDLSNQPQHF.

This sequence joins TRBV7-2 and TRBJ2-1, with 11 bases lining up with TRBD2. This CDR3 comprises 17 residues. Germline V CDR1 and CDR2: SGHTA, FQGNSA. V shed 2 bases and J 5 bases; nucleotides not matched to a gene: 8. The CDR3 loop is CASSLKFLAGGDNEQFF. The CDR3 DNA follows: TGTGCCAGCAGCTTAAAATTCTTAGCGGGAGGGGACAATGAGCAGTTCTTC.

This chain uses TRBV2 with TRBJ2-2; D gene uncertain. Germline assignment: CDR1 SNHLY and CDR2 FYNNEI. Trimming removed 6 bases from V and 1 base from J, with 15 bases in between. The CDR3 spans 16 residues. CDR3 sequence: CASSALSPQNTGELFF. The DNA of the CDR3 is TGTGCCAGCAGCGCCTTGAGTCCCCAGAACACCGGGGAGCTGTTTTTT.

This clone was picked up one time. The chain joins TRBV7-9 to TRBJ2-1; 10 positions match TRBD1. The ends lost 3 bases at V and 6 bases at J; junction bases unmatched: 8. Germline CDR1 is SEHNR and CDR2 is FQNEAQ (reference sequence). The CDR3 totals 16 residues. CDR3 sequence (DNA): TGTGCCAGCAGCTTTCGCGGGACAGGGGCCTTCAATGAGCAGTTCTTC. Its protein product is CASSFRGTGAFNEQFF.

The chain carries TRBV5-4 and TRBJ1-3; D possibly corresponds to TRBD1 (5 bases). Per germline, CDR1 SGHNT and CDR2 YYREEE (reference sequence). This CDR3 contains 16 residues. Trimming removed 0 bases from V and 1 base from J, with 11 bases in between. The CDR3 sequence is CASSLEGLGSGNTIYF. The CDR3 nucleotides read TGTGCCAGCAGCTTGGAGGGGCTGGGGTCTGGAAACACCATATATTTT.

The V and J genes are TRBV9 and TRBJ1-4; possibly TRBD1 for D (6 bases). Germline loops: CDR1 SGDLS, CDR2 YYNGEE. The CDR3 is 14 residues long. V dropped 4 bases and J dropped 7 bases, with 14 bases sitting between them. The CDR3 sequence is CASSLQGQGEKLFF. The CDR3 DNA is TGTGCCAGCAGCTTACAGGGCCAGGGTGAAAAACTGTTTTTT.

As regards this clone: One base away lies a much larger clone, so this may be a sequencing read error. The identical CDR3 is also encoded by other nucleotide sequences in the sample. The CDR3 nucleotides read TGCAGTGCTAGTATGAACACTGAAGCTTTCTTT. This sequence encodes CSASMNTEAFF. The chain links TRBV20-1 to TRBJ1-1, with D hard to call. The germline V and J ends were trimmed by 3 bases and 0 bases, with 2 bases remaining between them. CDR1 is DFQATT, CDR2 SNEGSKA, per germline (reference sequence). The CDR3 contains 11 residues.

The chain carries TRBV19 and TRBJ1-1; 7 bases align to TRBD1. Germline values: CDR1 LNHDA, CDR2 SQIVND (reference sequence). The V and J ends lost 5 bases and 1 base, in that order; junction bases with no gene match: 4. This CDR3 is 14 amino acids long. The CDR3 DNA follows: TGTGCCAGTAGTCTAAACAGGGGGAACACTGAAGCTTTCTTT. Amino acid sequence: CASSLNRGNTEAFF.

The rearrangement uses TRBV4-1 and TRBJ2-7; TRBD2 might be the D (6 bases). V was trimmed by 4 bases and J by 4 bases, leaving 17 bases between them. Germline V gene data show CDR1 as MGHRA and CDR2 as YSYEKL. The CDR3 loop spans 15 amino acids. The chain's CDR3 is CASSPHGTPEYEQYF. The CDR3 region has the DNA TGCGCCAGCAGCCCTCACGGGACTCCGGAATACGAGCAGTACTTC.

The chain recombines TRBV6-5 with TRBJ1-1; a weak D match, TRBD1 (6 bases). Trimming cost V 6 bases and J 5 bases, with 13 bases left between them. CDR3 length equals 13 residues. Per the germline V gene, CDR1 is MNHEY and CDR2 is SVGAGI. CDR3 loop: CASRSNRVTEAFF. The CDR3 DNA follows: TGTGCCAGCAGGTCTAACAGGGTTACTGAAGCTTTCTTT.

Here the CDR3 DNA reads TGTGCCGCATCTGACAGGTCCCAATATAGCAATCAGCCCCAGCATTTT. This sequence encodes CAASDRSQYSNQPQHF. The chain recombines TRBV28 with TRBJ1-5; D is perhaps TRBD1 (6 bases). The CDR3 has 16 amino acids. Looked up from germline, CDR1 is MDHEN and CDR2 is SYDVKM. With 11 bases removed from V and 0 bases from J, the gap between germline ends came to 20 bases.

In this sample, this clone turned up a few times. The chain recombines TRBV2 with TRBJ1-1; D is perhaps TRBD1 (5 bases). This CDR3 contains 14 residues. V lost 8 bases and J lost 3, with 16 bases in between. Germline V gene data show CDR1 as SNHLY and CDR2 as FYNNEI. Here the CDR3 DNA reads TGTGCCAGCTTCCGGGGACTCGCGGACACTGAAGCTTTCTTT. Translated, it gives CASFRGLADTEAFF.

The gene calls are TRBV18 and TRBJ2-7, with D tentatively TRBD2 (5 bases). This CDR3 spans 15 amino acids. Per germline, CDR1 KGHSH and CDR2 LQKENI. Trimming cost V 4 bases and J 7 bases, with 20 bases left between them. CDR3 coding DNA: TGTGCCAGCTCACTCCAAAGTGGGAGTATGGGAGAGCAGTACTTC. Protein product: CASSLQSGSMGEQYF. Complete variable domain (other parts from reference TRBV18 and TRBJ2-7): NAGVMQNPRHLVRRRGQEARLRCSPMKGHSHVYWYRQLPEEGLKFMVYLQKENIIDESGMPKERFSAEFPKEGPSILRIQQVVRGDSAAYFCASSLQSGSMGEQYFGPGTRLTVT.